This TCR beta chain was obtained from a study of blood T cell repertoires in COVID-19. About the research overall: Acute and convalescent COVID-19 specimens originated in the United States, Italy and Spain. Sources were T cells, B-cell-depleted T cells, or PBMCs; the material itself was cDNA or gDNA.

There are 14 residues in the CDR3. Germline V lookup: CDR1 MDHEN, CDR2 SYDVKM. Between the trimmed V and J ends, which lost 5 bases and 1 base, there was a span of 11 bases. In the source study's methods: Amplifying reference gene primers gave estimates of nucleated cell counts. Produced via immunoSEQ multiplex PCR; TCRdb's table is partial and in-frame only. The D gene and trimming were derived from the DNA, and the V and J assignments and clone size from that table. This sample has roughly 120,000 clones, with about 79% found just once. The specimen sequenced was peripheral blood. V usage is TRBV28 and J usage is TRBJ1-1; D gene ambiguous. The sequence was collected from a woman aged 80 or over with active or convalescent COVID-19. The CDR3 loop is CASSPAGRNTEAFF. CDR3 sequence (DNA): TGTGCCAGCAGTCCCGCCGGGAGGAACACTGAAGCTTTCTTT. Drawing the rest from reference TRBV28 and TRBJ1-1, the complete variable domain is DVKVTQSSRYLVKRTGEKVFLECVQDMDHENMFWYRQDPGLGLRLIYFSYDVKMKEKGDIPEGYSVSREKKERFSLILESASTNQTSMYLCASSPAGRNTEAFFGQGTRLTVV.